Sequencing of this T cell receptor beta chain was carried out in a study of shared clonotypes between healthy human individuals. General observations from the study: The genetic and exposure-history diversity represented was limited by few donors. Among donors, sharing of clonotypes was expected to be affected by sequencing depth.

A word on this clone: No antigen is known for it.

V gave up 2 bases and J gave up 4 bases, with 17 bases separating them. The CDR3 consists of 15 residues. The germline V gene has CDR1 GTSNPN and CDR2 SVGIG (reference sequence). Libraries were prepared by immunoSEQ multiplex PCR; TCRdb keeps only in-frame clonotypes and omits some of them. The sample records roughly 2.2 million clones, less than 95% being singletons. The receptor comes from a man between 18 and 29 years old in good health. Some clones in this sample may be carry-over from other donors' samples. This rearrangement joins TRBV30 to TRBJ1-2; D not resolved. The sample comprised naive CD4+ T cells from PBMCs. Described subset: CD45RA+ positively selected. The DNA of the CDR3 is TGTGCCTGGAGTAATCGGGTCTCGGATGGCTATGGCTACACCTTC. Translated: CAWSNRVSDGYGYTF.